The text below deals with one T cell receptor (beta chain). Its antigen is undetermined. This may be a read error, as it is one base from a much larger clone. Stated time point: pre-sensitization, week 0. This sample's treatment: therapeutic diphenylcyclopropenone sensitization with weekly scalp DPC. This CDR3 contains 15 residues. The ends lost 6 bases at V and 7 bases at J; junction bases unmatched: 11. The data were taken from a study of human T cells and chemical hapten exposure. As for the study in general: Patients received weekly diphenylcyclopropenone doses to the scalp throughout the approximately 26-week study. General study results and limits: Counts of TCRs above 1 in 1000 frequency stayed unchanged with DPC sensitization. Positively correlated with patch test score were the counts of PT1 expanded TCRs. The presence of alopecia in the donors means their immune response may differ from healthy people's.

One entry per CDR3 protein results from TCRdb running MiXCR on the RACE reads. There are more than 80,000 distinct CDR3 sequences in the sample; 10% to 11% occur only once, and around 3.1% lies in the top ten. The receptor was isolated from a woman in her fifties or sixties with alopecia areata. Some clones in this sample may be carry-over from other donors' samples. The sample here was whole blood, taken in connection with sensitization to the hapten diphenylcyclopropenone (DPC). The chain is built from TRBV12-3 or TRBV12-4 and TRBJ2-5, with TRBD1 matching 10 bases. Here the CDR3 DNA reads TGTGCCAGCAGAGCTTGGGACAGGGGCGATGGGACCCAGTACTTC. Protein product: CASRAWDRGDGTQYF.